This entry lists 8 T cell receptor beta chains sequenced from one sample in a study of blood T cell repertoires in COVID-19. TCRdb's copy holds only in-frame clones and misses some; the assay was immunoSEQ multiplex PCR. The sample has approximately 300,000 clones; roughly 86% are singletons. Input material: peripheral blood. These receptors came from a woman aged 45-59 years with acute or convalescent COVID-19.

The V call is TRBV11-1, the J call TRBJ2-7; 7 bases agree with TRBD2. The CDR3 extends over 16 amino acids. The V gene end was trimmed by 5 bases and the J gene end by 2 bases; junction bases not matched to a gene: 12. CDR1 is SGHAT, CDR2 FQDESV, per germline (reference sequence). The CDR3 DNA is TGTGCCAGCAGCCCCCAACTAGCGACGAGCCCCTACGAGCAGTACTTC. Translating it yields CASSPQLATSPYEQYF.

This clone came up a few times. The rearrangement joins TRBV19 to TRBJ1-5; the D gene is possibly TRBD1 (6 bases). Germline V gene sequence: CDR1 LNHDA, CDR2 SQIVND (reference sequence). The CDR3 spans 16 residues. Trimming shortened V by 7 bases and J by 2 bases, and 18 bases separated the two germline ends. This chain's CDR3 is CASTDSQGFGNQPQHF. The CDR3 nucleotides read TGTGCCAGTACTGACAGTCAGGGGTTCGGCAATCAGCCCCAGCATTTT.

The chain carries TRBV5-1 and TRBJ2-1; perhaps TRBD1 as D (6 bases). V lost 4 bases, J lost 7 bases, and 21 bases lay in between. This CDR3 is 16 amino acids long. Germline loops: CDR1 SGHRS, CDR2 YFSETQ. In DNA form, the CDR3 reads TGCGCCAGCAGCCTGGGGTATTTGGGGGCTAGAAATGAGCAGTTCTTC. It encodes CASSLGYLGARNEQFF.

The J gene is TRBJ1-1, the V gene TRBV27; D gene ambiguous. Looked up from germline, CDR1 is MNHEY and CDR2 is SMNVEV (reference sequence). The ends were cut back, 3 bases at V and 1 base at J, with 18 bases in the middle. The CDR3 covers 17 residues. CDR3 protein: CASSFLRPATPNTEAFF. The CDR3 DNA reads TGTGCCAGCAGTTTTTTACGGCCGGCGACACCGAACACTGAAGCTTTCTTT.

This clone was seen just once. For the CDR3, the DNA is TGTGCCACCAGTGATTTCCCCGGACAGGGGGCGAACACCGGGGAGCTGTTTTTT. Translating gives CATSDFPGQGANTGELFF. The chain recombines TRBV24-1 with TRBJ2-2, with 10 bases aligning to TRBD1. There are 18 residues in the CDR3. Germline lookup yields CDR1 KGHDR and CDR2 SFDVKD. After removal of 1 base from V and 0 bases from J, the junction contained 4 bases not matched to a gene.

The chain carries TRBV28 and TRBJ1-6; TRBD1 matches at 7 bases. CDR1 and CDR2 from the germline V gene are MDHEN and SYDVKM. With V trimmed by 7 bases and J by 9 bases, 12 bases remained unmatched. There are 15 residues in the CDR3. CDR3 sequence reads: CASTKFTGEFSPLHF. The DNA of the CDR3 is TGTGCCAGCACCAAATTCACAGGGGAGTTTTCACCCCTCCACTTT.

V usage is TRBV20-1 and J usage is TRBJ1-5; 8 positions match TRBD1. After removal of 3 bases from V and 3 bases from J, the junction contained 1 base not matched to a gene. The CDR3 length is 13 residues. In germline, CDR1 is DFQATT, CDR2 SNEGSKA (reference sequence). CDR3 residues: CSASQGANQPQHF. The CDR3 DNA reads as TGCAGTGCTAGTCAGGGGGCCAATCAGCCCCAGCATTTT.

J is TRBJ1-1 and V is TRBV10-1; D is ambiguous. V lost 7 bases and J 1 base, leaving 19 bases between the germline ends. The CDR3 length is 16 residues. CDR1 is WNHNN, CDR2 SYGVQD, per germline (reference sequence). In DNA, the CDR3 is TGCGCCAGCAATCAGTTTAGGAGGCGGTCGAACACTGAAGCTTTCTTT. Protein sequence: CASNQFRRRSNTEAFF.